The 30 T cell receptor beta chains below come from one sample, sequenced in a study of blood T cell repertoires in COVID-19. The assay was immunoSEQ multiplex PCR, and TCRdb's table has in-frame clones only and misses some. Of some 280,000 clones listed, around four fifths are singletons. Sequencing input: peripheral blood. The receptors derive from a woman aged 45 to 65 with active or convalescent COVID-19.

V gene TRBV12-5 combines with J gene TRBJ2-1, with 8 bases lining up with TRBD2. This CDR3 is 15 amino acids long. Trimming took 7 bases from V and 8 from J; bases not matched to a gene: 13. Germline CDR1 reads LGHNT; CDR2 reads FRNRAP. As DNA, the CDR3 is TGTGCTAGTGCTTACACGAGCGGGAGTAGGGATGAGCAGTTCTTC. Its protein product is CASAYTSGSRDEQFF.

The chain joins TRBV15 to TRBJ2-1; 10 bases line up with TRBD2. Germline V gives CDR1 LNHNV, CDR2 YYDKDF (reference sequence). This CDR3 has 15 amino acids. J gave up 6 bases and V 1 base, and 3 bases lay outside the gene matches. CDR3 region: CATSRGLAGSNEQFF. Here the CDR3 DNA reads TGTGCCACCAGCAGAGGACTAGCGGGTTCCAATGAGCAGTTCTTC.

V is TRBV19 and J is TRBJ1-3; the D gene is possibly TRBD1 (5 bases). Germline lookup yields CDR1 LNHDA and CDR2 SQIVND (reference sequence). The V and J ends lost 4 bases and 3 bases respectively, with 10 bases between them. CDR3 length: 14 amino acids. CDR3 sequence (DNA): TGTGCCAGTAGTAACCAGGGCCATGGAAACACCATATATTTT. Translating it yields CASSNQGHGNTIYF.

This CDR3 reads CASSLFKGGFYNSPLHF. The CDR3 nucleotides are TGTGCCAGCAGCTTATTTAAAGGGGGCTTCTATAATTCACCCCTCCACTTT. The chain links TRBV7-2 to TRBJ1-6; 7 positions agree with TRBD1. The CDR3 has 17 amino acids. Germline loops: CDR1 SGHTA, CDR2 FQGNSA. V dropped 2 bases and J dropped 3; count of bases not matched to a gene: 7.

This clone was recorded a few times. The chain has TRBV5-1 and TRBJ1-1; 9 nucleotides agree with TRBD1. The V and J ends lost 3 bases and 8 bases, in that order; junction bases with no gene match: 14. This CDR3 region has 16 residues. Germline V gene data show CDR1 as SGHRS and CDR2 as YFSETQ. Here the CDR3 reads CASSWVTGQGYAEAFF. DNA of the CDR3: TGCGCCAGCAGCTGGGTAACGGGACAGGGCTACGCAGAAGCTTTCTTT.

Here the CDR3 reads CASGRLAGDTQYF. DNA of the CDR3: TGTGCCAGCGGCAGACTAGCGGGAGATACGCAGTATTTT. The chain couples TRBV25-1 to TRBJ2-3, with TRBD2 matching over 10 bases. CDR3 size: 13 residues. After removal of 8 bases from V and 5 bases from J, the junction contained 4 bases not matched to a gene. CDR1 is MGHDK, CDR2 SYGVNS, per germline.

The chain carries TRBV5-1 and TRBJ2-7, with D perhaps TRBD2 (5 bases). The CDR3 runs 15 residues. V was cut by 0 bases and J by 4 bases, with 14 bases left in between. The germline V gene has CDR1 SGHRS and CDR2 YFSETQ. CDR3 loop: CASSLGPGGLYEQYF. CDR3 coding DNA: TGCGCCAGCAGCTTGGGCCCCGGAGGCCTGTACGAGCAGTACTTC. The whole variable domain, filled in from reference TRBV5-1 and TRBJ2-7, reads KAGVTQTPRYLIKTRGQQVTLSCSPISGHRSVSWYQQTPGQGLQFLFEYFSETQRNKGNFPGRFSGRQFSNSRSEMNVSTLELGDSALYLCASSLGPGGLYEQYFGPGTRLTVT.

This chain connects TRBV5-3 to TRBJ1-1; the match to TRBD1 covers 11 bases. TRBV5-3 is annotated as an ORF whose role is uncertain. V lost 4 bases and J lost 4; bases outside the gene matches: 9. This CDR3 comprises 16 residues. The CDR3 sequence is CARSTGTGGLGTEAFF. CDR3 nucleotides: TGTGCCAGAAGCACCGGGACAGGGGGACTTGGCACTGAAGCTTTCTTT.

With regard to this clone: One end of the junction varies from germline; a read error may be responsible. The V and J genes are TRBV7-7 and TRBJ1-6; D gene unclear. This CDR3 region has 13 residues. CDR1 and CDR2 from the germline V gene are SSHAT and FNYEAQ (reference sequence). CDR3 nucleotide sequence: TGTGCTAGCAGCTTAGACGGGGATTCACCCCTCCACTTT. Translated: CASSLDGDSPLHF.

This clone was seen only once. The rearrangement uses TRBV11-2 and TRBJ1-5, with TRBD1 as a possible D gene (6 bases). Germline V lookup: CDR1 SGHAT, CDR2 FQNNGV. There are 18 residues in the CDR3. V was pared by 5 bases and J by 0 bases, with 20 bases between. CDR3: CASSALRDKRISNQPQHF. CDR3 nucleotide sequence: TGTGCCAGCAGCGCCCTCCGGGACAAAAGAATTAGCAATCAGCCCCAGCATTTT.

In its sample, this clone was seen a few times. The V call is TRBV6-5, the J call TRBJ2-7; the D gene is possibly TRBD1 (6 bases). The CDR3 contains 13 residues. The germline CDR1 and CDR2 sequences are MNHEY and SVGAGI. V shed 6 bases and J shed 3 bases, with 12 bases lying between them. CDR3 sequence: CASSHREIYEQYF. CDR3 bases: TGTGCCAGCAGCCACAGGGAAATCTACGAGCAGTACTTC.

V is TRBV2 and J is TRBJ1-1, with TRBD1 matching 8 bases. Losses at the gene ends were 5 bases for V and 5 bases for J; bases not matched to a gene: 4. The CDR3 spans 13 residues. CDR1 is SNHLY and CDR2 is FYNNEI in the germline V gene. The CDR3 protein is CASSLQGDTEAFF. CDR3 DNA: TGTGCCAGCAGTCTACAGGGGGATACTGAAGCTTTCTTT.

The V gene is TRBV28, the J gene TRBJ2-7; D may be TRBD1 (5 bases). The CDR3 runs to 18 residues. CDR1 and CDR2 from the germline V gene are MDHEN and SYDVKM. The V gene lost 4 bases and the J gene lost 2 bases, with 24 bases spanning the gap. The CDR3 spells CASSSPRVSRSGPYEQYF. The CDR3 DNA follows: TGTGCCAGCAGTTCCCCCAGGGTTTCTCGGAGTGGCCCCTACGAGCAGTACTTC.

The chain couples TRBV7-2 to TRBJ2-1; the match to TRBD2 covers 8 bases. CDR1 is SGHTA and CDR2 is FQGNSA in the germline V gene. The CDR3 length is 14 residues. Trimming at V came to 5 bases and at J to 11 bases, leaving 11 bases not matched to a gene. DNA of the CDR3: TGTGCCAGCAGCGAACGGCCCACTAGCGGCAAGCAGTTCTTC. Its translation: CASSERPTSGKQFF.

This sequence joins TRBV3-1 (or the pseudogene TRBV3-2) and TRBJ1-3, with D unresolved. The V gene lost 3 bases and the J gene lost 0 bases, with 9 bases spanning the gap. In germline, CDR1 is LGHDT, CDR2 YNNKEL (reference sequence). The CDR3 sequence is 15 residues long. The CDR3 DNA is TGTGCCAGCAGCCAGGTGCGACTCTCTGGAAACACCATATATTTT. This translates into CASSQVRLSGNTIYF.

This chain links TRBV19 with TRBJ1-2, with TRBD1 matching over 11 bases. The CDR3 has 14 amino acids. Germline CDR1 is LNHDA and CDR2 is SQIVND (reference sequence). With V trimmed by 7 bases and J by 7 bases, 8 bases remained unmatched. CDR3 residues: CASNSDRGRSGYTF. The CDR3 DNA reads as TGTGCCAGTAACTCGGACAGGGGGCGAAGTGGCTACACCTTC. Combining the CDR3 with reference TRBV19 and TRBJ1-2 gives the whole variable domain DGGITQSPKYLFRKEGQNVTLSCEQNLNHDAMYWYRQDPGQGLRLIYYSQIVNDFQKGDIAEGYSVSREKKESFPLTVTSAQKNPTAFYLCASNSDRGRSGYTFGSGTRLTVV.

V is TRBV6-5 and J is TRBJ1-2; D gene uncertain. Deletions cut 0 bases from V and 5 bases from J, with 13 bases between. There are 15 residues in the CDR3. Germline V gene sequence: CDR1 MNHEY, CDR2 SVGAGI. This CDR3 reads CASSYSNPLPYGYTF. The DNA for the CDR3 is TGTGCCAGCAGTTACTCCAACCCACTCCCTTATGGCTACACCTTC.

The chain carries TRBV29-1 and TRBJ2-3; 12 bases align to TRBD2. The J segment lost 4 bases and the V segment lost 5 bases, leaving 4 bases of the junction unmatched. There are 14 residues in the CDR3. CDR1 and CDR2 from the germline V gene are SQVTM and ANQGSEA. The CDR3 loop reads CSVTLAGGPDTQYF. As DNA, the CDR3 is TGCAGCGTTACCCTAGCGGGAGGGCCAGATACGCAGTATTTT.

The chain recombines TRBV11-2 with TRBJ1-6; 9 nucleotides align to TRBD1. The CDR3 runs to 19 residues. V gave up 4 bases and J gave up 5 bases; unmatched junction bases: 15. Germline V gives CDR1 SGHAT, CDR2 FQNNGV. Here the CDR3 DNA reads TGTGCCAGCAGCTCTTACAGGGGGCGCGACGGTCGGAATAATTCACCCCTCCACTTT. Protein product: CASSSYRGRDGRNNSPLHF.

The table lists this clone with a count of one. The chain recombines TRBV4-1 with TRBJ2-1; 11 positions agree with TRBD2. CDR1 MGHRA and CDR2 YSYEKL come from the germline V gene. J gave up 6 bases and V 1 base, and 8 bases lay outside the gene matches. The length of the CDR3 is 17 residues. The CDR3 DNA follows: TGCGCCAGCAGCCAAGGAATAGCTAGCGGGAGGTCCAATGAGCAGTTCTTC. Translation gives CASSQGIASGRSNEQFF.

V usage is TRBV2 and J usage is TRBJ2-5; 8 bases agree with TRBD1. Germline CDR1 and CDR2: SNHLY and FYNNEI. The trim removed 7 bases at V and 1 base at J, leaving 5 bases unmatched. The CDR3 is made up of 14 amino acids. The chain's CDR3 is CASTRQGSQETQYF. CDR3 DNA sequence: TGTGCCAGCACACGACAGGGGTCCCAAGAGACCCAGTACTTC.

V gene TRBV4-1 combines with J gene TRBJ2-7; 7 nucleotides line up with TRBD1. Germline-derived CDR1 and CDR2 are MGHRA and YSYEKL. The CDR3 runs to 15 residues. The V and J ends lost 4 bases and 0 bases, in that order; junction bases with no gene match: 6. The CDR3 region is CASSPGQESSYEQYF. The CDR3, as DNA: TGCGCCAGCAGCCCCGGACAGGAGAGCTCCTACGAGCAGTACTTC.

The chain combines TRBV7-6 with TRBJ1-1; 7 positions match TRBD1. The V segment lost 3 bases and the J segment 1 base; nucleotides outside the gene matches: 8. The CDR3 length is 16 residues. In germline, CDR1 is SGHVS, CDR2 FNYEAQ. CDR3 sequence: CASSFIDRVRNTEAFF. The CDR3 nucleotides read TGTGCCAGCAGCTTTATAGACAGGGTGAGGAACACTGAAGCTTTCTTT.

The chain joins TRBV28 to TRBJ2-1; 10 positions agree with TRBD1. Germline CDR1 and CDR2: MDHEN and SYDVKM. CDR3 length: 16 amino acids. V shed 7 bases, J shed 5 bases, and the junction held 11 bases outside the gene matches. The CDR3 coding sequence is TGTGCCAGCACTGGTTATAGGGGGACAGGGGACAATGAGCAGTTCTTC. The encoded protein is CASTGYRGTGDNEQFF.

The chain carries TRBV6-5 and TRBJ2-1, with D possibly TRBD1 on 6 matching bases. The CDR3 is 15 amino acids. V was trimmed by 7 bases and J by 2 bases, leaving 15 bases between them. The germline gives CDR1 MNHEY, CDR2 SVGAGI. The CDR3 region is CASIWARDTYNEQFF. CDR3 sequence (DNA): TGTGCCAGCATCTGGGCTAGGGACACCTACAATGAGCAGTTCTTC.

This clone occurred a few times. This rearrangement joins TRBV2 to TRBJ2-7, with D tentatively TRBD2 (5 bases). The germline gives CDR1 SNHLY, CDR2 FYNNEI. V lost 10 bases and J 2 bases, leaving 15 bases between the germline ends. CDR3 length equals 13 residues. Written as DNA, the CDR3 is TGTGCCACCAAGGAGGAGCCCACCTACGAGCAGTACTTC. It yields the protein CATKEEPTYEQYF.

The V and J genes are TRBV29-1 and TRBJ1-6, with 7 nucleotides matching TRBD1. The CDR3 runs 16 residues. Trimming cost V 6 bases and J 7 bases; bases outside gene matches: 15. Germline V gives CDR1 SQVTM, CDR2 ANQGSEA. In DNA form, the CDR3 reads TGCAGCGTCGCTCTTGGACCAGGGGGTAGGAATTCACCCCTCCACTTT. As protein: CSVALGPGGRNSPLHF.

CDR3 protein: CASRTWTSGGNNEQFF. CDR3 DNA sequence: TGTGCCAGCAGGACCTGGACTAGCGGGGGAAACAATGAGCAGTTCTTC. The genes are TRBV2 and TRBJ2-1, with TRBD2 identical over 13 bases. V lost 6 bases to trimming and J lost 5 bases; unmatched junction nucleotides: 7. Per germline, CDR1 SNHLY and CDR2 FYNNEI. The CDR3 is 16 residues long. Full variable domain (remainder filled in from reference TRBV2 and TRBJ2-1): EPEVTQTPSHQVTQMGQEVILRCVPISNHLYFYWYRQILGQKVEFLVSFYNNEISEKSEIFDDQFSVERPDGSNFTLKIRSTKLEDSAMYFCASRTWTSGGNNEQFFGPGTRLTVL.

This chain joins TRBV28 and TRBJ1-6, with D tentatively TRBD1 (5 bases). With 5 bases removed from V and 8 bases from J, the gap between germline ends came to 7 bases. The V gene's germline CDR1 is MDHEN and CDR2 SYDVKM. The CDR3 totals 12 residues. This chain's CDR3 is CASSQTDSPLHF. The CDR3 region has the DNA TGTGCCAGCAGTCAGACAGATTCACCCCTCCACTTT. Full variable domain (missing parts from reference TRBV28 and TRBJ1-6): DVKVTQSSRYLVKRTGEKVFLECVQDMDHENMFWYRQDPGLGLRLIYFSYDVKMKEKGDIPEGYSVSREKKERFSLILESASTNQTSMYLCASSQTDSPLHFGNGTRLTVT.

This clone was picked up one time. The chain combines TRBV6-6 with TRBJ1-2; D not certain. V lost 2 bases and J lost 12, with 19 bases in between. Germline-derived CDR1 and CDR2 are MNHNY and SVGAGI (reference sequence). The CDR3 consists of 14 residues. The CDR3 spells CASSYGGPSYIDTF. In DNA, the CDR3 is TGTGCCAGCAGTTACGGTGGGCCCTCGTATATTGACACCTTC.